Sequencing of this TCR beta chain was carried out in a study of Tregs in tolerant kidney transplant recipients. Findings and limits, study-wide: Activated donor B cell expansion appeared to reveal the most relevant donor-specific TCRbeta repertoire. Biological reproducibility was not directly addressed, but technical replication error appeared minimal. Few patients were studied, so findings need validation in larger groups.

Method: immunoSEQ multiplex PCR; TCRdb's copy keeps in-frame clones and lacks some. The table lists some 70,000 clones, 84% of them singletons, with around 4% in the top ten. Thawed PBMCs were FACS-sorted into unstimulated CD4+CD25+CD127- regulatory T cells, CD4+CD25- non-regulatory cells, CD4 and CD8 cells. CDR1 and CDR2 from the germline V gene are SGHNT and YENEEA. V lost 0 bases and J 2 bases, leaving 0 bases between the germline ends. The CDR3 totals 12 residues. Notes on this clone: Its antigen is still unknown.

The origin of this receptor is a human donor in good health. The source material was CD4+ T cells from blood. The rearrangement joins TRBV11-3 to TRBJ2-3; D not resolved. The CDR3 DNA follows: TGTGCCAGCAGCTTAGACACAGATACGCAGTATTTT. Residues: CASSLDTDTQYF.